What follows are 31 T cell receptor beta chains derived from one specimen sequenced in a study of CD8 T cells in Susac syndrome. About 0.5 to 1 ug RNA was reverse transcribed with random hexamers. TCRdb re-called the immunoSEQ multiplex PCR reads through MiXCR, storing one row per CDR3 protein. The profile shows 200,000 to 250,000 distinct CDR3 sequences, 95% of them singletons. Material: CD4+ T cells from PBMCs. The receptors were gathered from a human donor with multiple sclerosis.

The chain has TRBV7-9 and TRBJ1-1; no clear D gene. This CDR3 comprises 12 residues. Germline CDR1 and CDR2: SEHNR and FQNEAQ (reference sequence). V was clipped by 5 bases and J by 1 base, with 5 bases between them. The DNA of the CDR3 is TGTGCCAGCAGCACACAGAACACTGAAGCTTTCTTT. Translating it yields CASSTQNTEAFF.

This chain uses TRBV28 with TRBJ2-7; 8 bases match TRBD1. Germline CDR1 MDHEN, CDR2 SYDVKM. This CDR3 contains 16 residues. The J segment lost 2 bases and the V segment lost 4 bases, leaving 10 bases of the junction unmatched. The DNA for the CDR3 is TGTGCCAGCAGTTCCCGACTAAGGACAGGGCCCTACGAGCAGTACTTC. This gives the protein CASSSRLRTGPYEQYF.

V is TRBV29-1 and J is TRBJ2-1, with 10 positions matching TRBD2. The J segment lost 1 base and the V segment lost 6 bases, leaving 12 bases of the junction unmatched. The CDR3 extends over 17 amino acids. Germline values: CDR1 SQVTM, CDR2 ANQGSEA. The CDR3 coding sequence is TGCAGCGTAGACAAACCTTCGACTAGCGGGTCCTACAATGAGCAGTTCTTC. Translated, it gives CSVDKPSTSGSYNEQFF.

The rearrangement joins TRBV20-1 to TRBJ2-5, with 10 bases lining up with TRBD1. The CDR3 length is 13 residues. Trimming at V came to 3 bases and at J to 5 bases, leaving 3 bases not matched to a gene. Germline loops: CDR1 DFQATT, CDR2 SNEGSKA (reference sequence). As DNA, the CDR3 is TGCAGTGCTAGGACAGGGGGCTGGGAGACCCAGTACTTC. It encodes CSARTGGWETQYF.

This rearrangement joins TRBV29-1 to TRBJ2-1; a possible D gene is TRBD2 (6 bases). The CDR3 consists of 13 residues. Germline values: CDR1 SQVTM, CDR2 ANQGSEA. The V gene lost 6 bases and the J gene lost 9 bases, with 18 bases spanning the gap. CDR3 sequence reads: CSVDGWRGIEQFF. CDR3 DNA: TGCAGCGTCGATGGGTGGCGGGGAATTGAGCAGTTCTTC.

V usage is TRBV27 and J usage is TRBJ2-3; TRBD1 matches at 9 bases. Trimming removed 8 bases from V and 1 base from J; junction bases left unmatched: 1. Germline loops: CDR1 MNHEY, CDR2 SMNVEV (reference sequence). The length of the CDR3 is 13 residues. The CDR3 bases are TGTGCCAGCCGGGACAGGGGCACAGATACGCAGTATTTT. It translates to CASRDRGTDTQYF.

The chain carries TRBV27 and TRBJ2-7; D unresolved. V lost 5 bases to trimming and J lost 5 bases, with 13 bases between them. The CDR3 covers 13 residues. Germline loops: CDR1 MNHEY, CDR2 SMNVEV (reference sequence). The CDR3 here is CASSPWDLDEQYF. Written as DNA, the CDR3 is TGTGCCAGCAGTCCTTGGGATCTCGACGAGCAGTACTTC.

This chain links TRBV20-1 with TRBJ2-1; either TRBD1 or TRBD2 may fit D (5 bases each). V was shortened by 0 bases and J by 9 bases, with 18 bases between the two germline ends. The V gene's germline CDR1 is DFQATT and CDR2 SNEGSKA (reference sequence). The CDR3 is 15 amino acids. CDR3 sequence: CSARDPRGPGSEQFF. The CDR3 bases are TGCAGTGCTAGAGATCCCCGGGGACCGGGCAGTGAGCAGTTCTTC.

CDR3 nucleotides: TGTGCCAGCAGTTCCGCCTTGACAGGGATTGCGAATTCACCCCTCCACTTT. Translating it yields CASSSALTGIANSPLHF. This chain uses TRBV28 with TRBJ1-6; 7 bases agree with TRBD1. CDR1 is MDHEN, CDR2 SYDVKM, per germline. Losses at the gene ends were 4 bases for V and 7 bases for J; bases not matched to a gene: 13. The CDR3 sequence is 17 residues long.

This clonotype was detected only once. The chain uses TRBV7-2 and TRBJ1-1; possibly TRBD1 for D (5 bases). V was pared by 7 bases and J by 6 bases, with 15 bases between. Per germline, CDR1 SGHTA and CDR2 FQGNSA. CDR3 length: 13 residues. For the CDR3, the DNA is TGTGCCAGCACAACGCGGGGGGTCGCTGAAGCTTTCTTT. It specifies CASTTRGVAEAFF.

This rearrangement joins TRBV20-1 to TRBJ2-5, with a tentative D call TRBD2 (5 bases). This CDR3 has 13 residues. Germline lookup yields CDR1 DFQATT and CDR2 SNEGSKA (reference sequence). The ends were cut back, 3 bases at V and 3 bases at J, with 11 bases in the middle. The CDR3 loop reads CSARPDGKETQYF. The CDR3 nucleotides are TGCAGTGCTAGGCCCGACGGGAAAGAGACCCAGTACTTC.

The CDR3 DNA reads TGTGCCAGCAGTTCCAGCTGGACCTACGAGCAGTACTTC. Translation gives CASSSSWTYEQYF. The gene calls are TRBV27 and TRBJ2-7; D is unclear. Per the germline V gene, CDR1 is MNHEY and CDR2 is SMNVEV (reference sequence). The ends were cut back, 4 bases at V and 2 bases at J, with 9 bases in the middle. The CDR3 spans 13 residues.

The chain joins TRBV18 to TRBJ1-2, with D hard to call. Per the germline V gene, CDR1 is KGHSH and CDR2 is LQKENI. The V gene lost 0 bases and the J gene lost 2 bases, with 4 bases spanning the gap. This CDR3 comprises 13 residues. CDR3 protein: CASSPPLNYGYTF. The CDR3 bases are TGTGCCAGCTCACCACCGCTAAACTATGGCTACACCTTC.

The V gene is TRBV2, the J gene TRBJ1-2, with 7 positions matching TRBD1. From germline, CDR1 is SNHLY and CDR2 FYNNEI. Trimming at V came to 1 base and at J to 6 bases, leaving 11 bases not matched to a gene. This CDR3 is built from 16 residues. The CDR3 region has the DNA TGTGCCAGCAGTGAAGACAGGGGAGTCGCTTTGGATGGCTACACCTTC. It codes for CASSEDRGVALDGYTF.

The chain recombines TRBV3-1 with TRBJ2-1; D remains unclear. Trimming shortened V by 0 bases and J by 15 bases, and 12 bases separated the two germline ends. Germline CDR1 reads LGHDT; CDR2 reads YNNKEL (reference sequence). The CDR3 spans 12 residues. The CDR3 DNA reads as TGTGCCAGCAGCCAAGAACTCCGAATCACGTTCTTC. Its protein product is CASSQELRITFF.

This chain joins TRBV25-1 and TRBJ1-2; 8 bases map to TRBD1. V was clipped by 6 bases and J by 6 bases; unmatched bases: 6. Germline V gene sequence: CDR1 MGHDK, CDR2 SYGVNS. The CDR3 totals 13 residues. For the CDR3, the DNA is TGTGCCAGCAGCCAGGGGGCGCGGGATGGCTACACCTTC. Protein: CASSQGARDGYTF.

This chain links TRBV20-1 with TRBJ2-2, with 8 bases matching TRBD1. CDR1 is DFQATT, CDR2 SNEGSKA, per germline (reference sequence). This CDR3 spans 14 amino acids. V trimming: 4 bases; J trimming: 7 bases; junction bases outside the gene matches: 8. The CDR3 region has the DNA TGCAGTGCTACCCAGGGACAGGAGGTCGGGGAGCTGTTTTTT. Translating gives CSATQGQEVGELFF.

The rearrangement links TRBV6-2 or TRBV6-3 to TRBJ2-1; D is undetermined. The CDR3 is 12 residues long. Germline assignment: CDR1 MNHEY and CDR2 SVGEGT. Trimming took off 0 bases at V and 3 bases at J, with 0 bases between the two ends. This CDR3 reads CASSYSYNEQFF. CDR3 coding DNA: TGTGCCAGCAGTTACTCCTACAATGAGCAGTTCTTC.

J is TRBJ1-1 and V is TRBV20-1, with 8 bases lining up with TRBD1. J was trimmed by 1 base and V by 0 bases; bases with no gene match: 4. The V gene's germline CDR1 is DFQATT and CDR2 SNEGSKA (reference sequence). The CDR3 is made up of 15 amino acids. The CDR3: CSARDRGTGNTEAFF. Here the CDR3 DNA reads TGCAGTGCTAGAGATCGCGGGACAGGGAACACTGAAGCTTTCTTT.

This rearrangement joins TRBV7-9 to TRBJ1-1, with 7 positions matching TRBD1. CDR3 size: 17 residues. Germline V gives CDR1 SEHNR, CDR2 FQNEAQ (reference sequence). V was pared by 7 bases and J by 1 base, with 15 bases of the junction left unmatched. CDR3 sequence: CASNLFSFRQGNTEAFF. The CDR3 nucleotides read TGTGCCAGCAACTTGTTCTCCTTCCGACAGGGGAACACTGAAGCTTTCTTT. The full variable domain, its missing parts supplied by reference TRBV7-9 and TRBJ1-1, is DTGVSQNPRHKITKRGQNVTFRCDPISEHNRLYWYRQTLGQGPEFLTYFQNEAQLEKSRLLSDRFSAERPKGSFSTLEIQRTEQGDSAMYLCASNLFSFRQGNTEAFFGQGTRLTVV.

CDR3 sequence (DNA): TGTGCCAGCAGCTCCCCCCGGGAGTTGTATGTGGATACGCAGTATTTT. This gives the protein CASSSPRELYVDTQYF. The J gene is TRBJ2-3, the V gene TRBV11-2; possibly TRBD2 for D (6 bases). CDR1 is SGHAT and CDR2 is FQNNGV in the germline V gene. There are 16 residues in the CDR3. With 4 bases removed from V and 6 bases from J, the gap between germline ends came to 20 bases.

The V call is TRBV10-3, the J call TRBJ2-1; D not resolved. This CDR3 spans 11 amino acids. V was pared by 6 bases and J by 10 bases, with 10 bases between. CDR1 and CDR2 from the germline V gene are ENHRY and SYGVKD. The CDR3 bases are TGTGCCATCAGCTTCGACGAGGAGCAGTTCTTC. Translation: CAISFDEEQFF.

Here the CDR3 reads CASSLSGGNLREQYF. CDR3 coding DNA: TGTGCCAGCAGCTTGTCGGGAGGGAACTTAAGGGAGCAGTACTTC. The J gene is TRBJ2-7, the V gene TRBV5-4; 8 nucleotides match TRBD2. The CDR3 has 15 residues. Trimming at V came to 1 base and at J to 7 bases, leaving 10 bases not matched to a gene. Germline CDR1 and CDR2: SGHNT and YYREEE (reference sequence). The complete variable domain, with remaining parts taken from reference TRBV5-4 and TRBJ2-7, reads ETGVTQSPTHLIKTRGQQVTLRCSSQSGHNTVSWYQQALGQGPQFIFQYYREEENGRGNFPPRFSGLQFPNYSSELNVNALELDDSALYLCASSLSGGNLREQYFGPGTRLTVT.

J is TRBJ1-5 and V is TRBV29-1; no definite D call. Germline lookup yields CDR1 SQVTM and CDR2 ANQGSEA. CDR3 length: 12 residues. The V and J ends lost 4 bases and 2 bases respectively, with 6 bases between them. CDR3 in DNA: TGCAGCGTTGTTGAGGGCAATCAGCCCCAGCATTTT. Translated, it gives CSVVEGNQPQHF.

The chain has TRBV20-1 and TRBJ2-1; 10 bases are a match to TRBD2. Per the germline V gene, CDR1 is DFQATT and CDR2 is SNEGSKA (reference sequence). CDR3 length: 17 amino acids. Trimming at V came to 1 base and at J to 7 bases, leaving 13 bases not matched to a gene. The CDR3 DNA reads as TGCAGTGCTAGAGCATTCTTAAGCGGGAGGGCCGGAAATGAGCAGTTCTTC. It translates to CSARAFLSGRAGNEQFF.

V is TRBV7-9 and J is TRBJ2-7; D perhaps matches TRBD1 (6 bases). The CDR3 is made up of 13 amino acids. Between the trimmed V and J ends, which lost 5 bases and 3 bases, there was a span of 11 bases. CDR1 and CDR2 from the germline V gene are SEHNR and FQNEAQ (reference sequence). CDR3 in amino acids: CASSRDTDYEQYF. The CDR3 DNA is TGTGCCAGCAGCCGGGACACAGACTACGAGCAGTACTTC.

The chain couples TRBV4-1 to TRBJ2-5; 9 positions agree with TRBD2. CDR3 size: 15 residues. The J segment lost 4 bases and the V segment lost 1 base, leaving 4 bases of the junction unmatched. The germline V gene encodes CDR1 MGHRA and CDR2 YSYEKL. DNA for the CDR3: TGCGCCAGCAGCCAAGTGGGACTAGCAGTAGAGACCCAGTACTTC. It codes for CASSQVGLAVETQYF.

CDR3 in DNA: TGCAGTGCAGTACAGGGATTCGAGCAGTACTTC. Amino acids: CSAVQGFEQYF. The rearrangement links TRBV20-1 to TRBJ2-7; TRBD1 might be the D (6 bases). This CDR3 has 11 residues. Germline assignment: CDR1 DFQATT and CDR2 SNEGSKA (reference sequence). The ends were cut back, 6 bases at V and 6 bases at J, with 12 bases in the middle.

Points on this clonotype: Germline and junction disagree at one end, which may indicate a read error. The CDR3 sequence: CASSPQGDTEAFF. The CDR3, as DNA: TGTGCCAGCTCGCCACAGGGGGACACTGAAGCTTTCTTT. The chain has TRBV18 and TRBJ1-1, with 8 bases identical to TRBD1. The CDR3 length is 13 residues. The germline gives CDR1 KGHSH, CDR2 LQKENI.

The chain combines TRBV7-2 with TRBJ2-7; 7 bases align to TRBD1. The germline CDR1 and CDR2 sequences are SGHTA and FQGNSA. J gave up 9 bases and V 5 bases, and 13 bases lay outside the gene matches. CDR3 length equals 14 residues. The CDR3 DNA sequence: TGTGCCAGCAGCCCACTCCGGGACAGAGGAGCGCAGTACTTC. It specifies CASSPLRDRGAQYF. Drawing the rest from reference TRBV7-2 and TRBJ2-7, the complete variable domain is GAGVSQSPSNKVTEKGKDVELRCDPISGHTALYWYRQSLGQGLEFLIYFQGNSAPDKSGLPSDRFSAERTGGSVSTLTIQRTQQEDSAVYLCASSPLRDRGAQYFGPGTRLTVT.

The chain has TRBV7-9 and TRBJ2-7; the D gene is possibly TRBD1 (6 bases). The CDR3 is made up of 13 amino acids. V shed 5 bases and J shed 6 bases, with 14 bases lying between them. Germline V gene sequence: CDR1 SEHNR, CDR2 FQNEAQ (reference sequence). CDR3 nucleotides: TGTGCCAGCAGCCCCAAGGGGGTAAGCGAGCAGTACTTC. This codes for CASSPKGVSEQYF.